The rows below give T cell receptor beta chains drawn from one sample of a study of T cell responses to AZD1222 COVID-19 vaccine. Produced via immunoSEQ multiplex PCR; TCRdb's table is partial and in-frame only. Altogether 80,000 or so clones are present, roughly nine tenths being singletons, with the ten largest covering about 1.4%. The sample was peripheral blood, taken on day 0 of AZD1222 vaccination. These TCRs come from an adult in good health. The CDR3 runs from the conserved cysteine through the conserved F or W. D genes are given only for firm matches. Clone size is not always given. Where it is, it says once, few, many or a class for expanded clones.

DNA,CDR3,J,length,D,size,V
TGCGCCAGCAGCAACCAGGACAGGGCAAAAAATGAGCAGTTCTTC,CASSNQDRAKNEQFF,TRBJ2-1,15,TRBD1,NA,TRBV5-1
TGTGCCAGCAGCCAGCAGGTCTCTGGAAACACCATATATTTT,CASSQQVSGNTIYF,TRBJ1-3,14,NA,NA,TRBV3-1/TRBV3-2
TGTGCCAGCAGCACCGGACAGGGGTCAGATACGCAGTATTTT,CASSTGQGSDTQYF,TRBJ2-3,14,TRBD1,NA,TRBV5-8
TGTGCCAGTAACCAAGGACAGGGCCCCTACGAGCAGTACTTC,CASNQGQGPYEQYF,TRBJ2-7,14,TRBD1,NA,TRBV19
TGTGCCAGCAGCTTCGGACTAGCAGGACCAAATGAGCAGTTCTTC,CASSFGLAGPNEQFF,TRBJ2-1,15,TRBD2,NA,TRBV14
TGTGCCAGTAGTCCTCAGGGGCAAGCGGGAGGTTACAATGAGCAGTTCTTC,CASSPQGQAGGYNEQFF,TRBJ2-1,17,TRBD2,NA,TRBV19
TGTGCCAGTAGTATGGACGGAACAAACACTGAAGCTTTCTTT,CASSMDGTNTEAFF,TRBJ1-1,14,NA,NA,TRBV19
TGTGCCAGCAGCCCCCCCGGGACTAGCGGGAGTCCGGGCAATGAGCAGTTCTTC,CASSPPGTSGSPGNEQFF,TRBJ2-1,18,TRBD2,NA,TRBV7-9
TGTGCCAGCAGCTTAACCGGGCTAGCAGTAGAGACCCAGTACTTC,CASSLTGLAVETQYF,TRBJ2-5,15,NA,NA,TRBV7-3
TGTGCCAGCAGCTTACAGGGGACCCAGGGGGATACGCAGTATTTT,CASSLQGTQGDTQYF,TRBJ2-3,15,NA,NA,TRBV7-9
TGTGCCAGCAGTTACTCGACGGGAAATAGGGACGAGCAGTACTTC,CASSYSTGNRDEQYF,TRBJ2-7,15,NA,NA,TRBV6-5
TGCGCCAGCAGCCAAGCTGCCTTAGTCTCTGGGGCCAACGTCCTGACTTTC,CASSQAALVSGANVLTF,TRBJ2-6,17,NA,NA,TRBV4-3
TGTGCCAGCAGCCCAATGGGGTTTTCCACTGAAGCTTTCTTT,CASSPMGFSTEAFF,TRBJ1-1,14,NA,NA,TRBV7-3
TGTGCCAGCAGCTTAACAGCGGCGAACACCGGGGAGCTGTTTTTT,CASSLTAANTGELFF,TRBJ2-2,15,NA,few,TRBV7-3
TGTGCCAGCAGCAACGGGGGGCCCCCGCATTTT,CASSNGGPPHF,TRBJ1-5,11,NA,few,TRBV6-2/TRBV6-3
TGTGCCAGCATCGGGGAGGTGAACACTGAAGCTTTCTTT,CASIGEVNTEAFF,TRBJ1-1,13,NA,NA,TRBV25-1
TGTGCCAGCAGAAGAATAACCGGGACTAGCGGGAGCGGTGAGCAGTTCTTC,CASRRITGTSGSGEQFF,TRBJ2-1,17,TRBD2,NA,TRBV27
TGTGCCAGTGGTTGGACTGGGCGGGCTTTCTTT,CASGWTGRAFF,TRBJ1-1,11,NA,once,TRBV19
TGTGCCAGCAGTTTACAGGCAGGGATTAGCACTGAAGCTTTCTTT,CASSLQAGISTEAFF,TRBJ1-1,15,NA,NA,TRBV27
TGTGCCAGCAGTTACCAGGGAAGCTATGGCTACACCTTC,CASSYQGSYGYTF,TRBJ1-2,13,NA,NA,TRBV6-5
TGTGCCAGTCAGGGTTTTGGAAACACCATATATTTT,CASQGFGNTIYF,TRBJ1-3,12,NA,NA,TRBV25-1
TGTGCCAGCAGTGGTGGGACAGAGACGCAGTATTTT,CASSGGTETQYF,TRBJ2-3,12,TRBD1,NA,TRBV2
TGTGCCAGCAGTTATACGCGGGTAGTTGCAGCTATAGGGGCCCAAAAGACTGGGGCCAACGTCCTGACTTTC,CASSYTRVVAAIGAQKTGANVLTF,TRBJ2-6,24,NA,NA,TRBV11-2
TGCGCCAGCAGATCCCCGGGGACAGATGGCTACACCTTC,CASRSPGTDGYTF,TRBJ1-2,13,TRBD1,NA,TRBV5-1